These 13 T cell receptor beta chains were sequenced from one sample in a study of OX40 agonist ivuxolimab in advanced cancers. Method: immunoSEQ multiplex PCR; TCRdb's copy keeps in-frame clones and lacks some. The profile covers 55,000 to 75,000 clones, with 80% to 90% appearing a single time and 0.75% taken by the ten largest. Source: CD4+ or CD8+ T cells sorted from blood, taken in a trial of the OX40 agonist ivuxolimab. The receptors were sampled from an adult with an advanced solid tumor such as melanoma, head and neck, liver or kidney cancer.

The chain carries TRBV29-1 and TRBJ1-1, with unresolved D. V was cut by 6 bases and J by 4 bases, with 9 bases left in between. The germline V gene has CDR1 SQVTM and CDR2 ANQGSEA. This CDR3 has 11 residues. The CDR3 region has the DNA TGCAGCGTAGTTCGGTCCACTGAAGCTTTCTTT. Protein sequence: CSVVRSTEAFF.

The CDR3 nucleotides read TGTGCCAGCAGCTTAAGCGGGACAGTCGCTACTGGGGCCAACGTCCTGACTTTC. It specifies CASSLSGTVATGANVLTF. V gene TRBV7-8 combines with J gene TRBJ2-6; D may be TRBD1 or TRBD2 (7 bases each). CDR3 size: 18 residues. The germline V and J ends were trimmed by 2 bases and 2 bases, with 16 bases remaining between them. Germline V gene sequence: CDR1 SGHVS, CDR2 FQNEAQ.

This chain uses TRBV19 with TRBJ2-3; D unclear. CDR1 LNHDA and CDR2 SQIVND come from the germline V gene (reference sequence). The CDR3 is made up of 15 amino acids. Trimming shortened V by 2 bases and J by 1 base, and 10 bases separated the two germline ends. This chain's CDR3 is CASSISLPGTDTQYF. The CDR3 nucleotides read TGTGCCAGTAGTATATCCCTCCCGGGCACAGATACGCAGTATTTT.

The chain links TRBV29-1 to TRBJ1-1; D gene unclear. CDR3 length: 11 residues. The V and J ends lost 7 bases and 5 bases respectively, with 11 bases between them. Germline V lookup: CDR1 SQVTM, CDR2 ANQGSEA. CDR3 region: CSGGRTTEAFF. CDR3 sequence (DNA): TGCAGCGGCGGTAGGACGACTGAAGCTTTCTTT.

This clone was detected a few times. The chain combines TRBV7-2 with TRBJ2-3; TRBD2 is a possible D gene (7 bases). V gave up 5 bases and J gave up 10 bases, with 25 bases separating them. Germline loops: CDR1 SGHTA, CDR2 FQGNSA. This CDR3 is 16 amino acids long. CDR3 loop: CASSPNPGGLPAAQYF. The CDR3 nucleotides read TGTGCCAGCAGCCCGAATCCGGGGGGCTTGCCTGCCGCGCAGTATTTT. The full variable domain, its missing parts supplied by reference TRBV7-2 and TRBJ2-3, is GAGVSQSPSNKVTEKGKDVELRCDPISGHTALYWYRQSLGQGLEFLIYFQGNSAPDKSGLPSDRFSAERTGGSVSTLTIQRTQQEDSAVYLCASSPNPGGLPAAQYFGPGTRLTVL.

The CDR3 nucleotides read TGTGCCAGCAGTCAACCTTTAGGCACAGATACGCAGTATTTT. This sequence encodes CASSQPLGTDTQYF. This chain joins TRBV28 and TRBJ2-3; D remains ambiguous. In germline, CDR1 is MDHEN, CDR2 SYDVKM. Trimming removed 5 bases at V and 1 base at J, with 10 bases between. The CDR3 runs to 14 residues. Using reference TRBV28 and TRBJ2-3 for the parts outside the CDR3, the full variable domain is DVKVTQSSRYLVKRTGEKVFLECVQDMDHENMFWYRQDPGLGLRLIYFSYDVKMKEKGDIPEGYSVSREKKERFSLILESASTNQTSMYLCASSQPLGTDTQYFGPGTRLTVL.

The chain combines TRBV7-2 with TRBJ1-3, with TRBD1 identical over 7 bases. Germline V gene sequence: CDR1 SGHTA, CDR2 FQGNSA. This CDR3 is built from 16 residues. Unmatched junction bases numbered 9, after V lost 5 bases and J lost 2 bases. Here the CDR3 DNA reads TGTGCCAGCAGCCCCTGGACAGGAGGGACTGGAAACACCATATATTTT. Amino acid sequence: CASSPWTGGTGNTIYF. Combining the CDR3 with reference TRBV7-2 and TRBJ1-3 gives the whole variable domain GAGVSQSPSNKVTEKGKDVELRCDPISGHTALYWYRQSLGQGLEFLIYFQGNSAPDKSGLPSDRFSAERTGGSVSTLTIQRTQQEDSAVYLCASSPWTGGTGNTIYFGEGSWLTVV.

V gene TRBV6-5 combines with J gene TRBJ2-3, with D tentatively TRBD1 or TRBD2 (6 bases each). The ends were cut back, 5 bases at V and 5 bases at J, with 14 bases in the middle. The CDR3 spans 14 residues. Germline CDR1 MNHEY, CDR2 SVGAGI. CDR3 DNA: TGTGCCAGCAGTCCCCGGAAGGGGGGAGATACGCAGTATTTT. This sequence encodes CASSPRKGGDTQYF.

This chain connects TRBV5-4 to TRBJ2-1; 7 bases are shared with TRBD2. V dropped 0 bases and J dropped 0; count of bases not matched to a gene: 3. The CDR3 has 16 amino acids. CDR1 SGHNT and CDR2 YYREEE come from the germline V gene (reference sequence). The CDR3 DNA reads as TGTGCCAGCAGCTTGGGATTAGCGGGCTCCTACAATGAGCAGTTCTTC. It codes for CASSLGLAGSYNEQFF.

The chain recombines TRBV9 with TRBJ1-2, with D tentatively TRBD1 (5 bases). The CDR3 is 13 residues long. The V gene's germline CDR1 is SGDLS and CDR2 YYNGEE. The V end was cut by 0 bases, the J end by 6 bases, with 9 bases between. The CDR3 region has the DNA TGTGCCAGCAGCGTAGTAGCGGGGCATGGCTACACCTTC. Translating it yields CASSVVAGHGYTF.

J is TRBJ2-1 and V is TRBV29-1, with TRBD1 as a possible D gene (6 bases). V was pared by 0 bases and J by 6 bases, with 9 bases between. The germline V gene has CDR1 SQVTM and CDR2 ANQGSEA. This CDR3 comprises 13 residues. This CDR3 is CSVEEQQGNEQFF. The CDR3 DNA is TGCAGCGTTGAAGAACAACAGGGCAATGAGCAGTTCTTC.

This clone was picked up a small number of times. The rearrangement links TRBV10-1 to TRBJ2-1; no reliable D call. The CDR3 totals 13 residues. Germline V CDR1 and CDR2: WNHNN, SYGVQD (reference sequence). V dropped 2 bases and J dropped 9 bases, with 11 bases sitting between them. The CDR3 loop is CASSEQLSGEQFF. CDR3 bases: TGCGCCAGCAGTGAGCAGCTTTCGGGTGAGCAGTTCTTC.

DNA for the CDR3: TGTGCCAGCAGCTTAGGGGAATCGAAAGCTTTCTTT. Protein sequence: CASSLGESKAFF. The chain uses TRBV7-2 and TRBJ1-1, with D unclear. This CDR3 spans 12 amino acids. V was cut by 1 base and J by 9 bases, with 9 bases left in between. Germline V gives CDR1 SGHTA, CDR2 FQGNSA.